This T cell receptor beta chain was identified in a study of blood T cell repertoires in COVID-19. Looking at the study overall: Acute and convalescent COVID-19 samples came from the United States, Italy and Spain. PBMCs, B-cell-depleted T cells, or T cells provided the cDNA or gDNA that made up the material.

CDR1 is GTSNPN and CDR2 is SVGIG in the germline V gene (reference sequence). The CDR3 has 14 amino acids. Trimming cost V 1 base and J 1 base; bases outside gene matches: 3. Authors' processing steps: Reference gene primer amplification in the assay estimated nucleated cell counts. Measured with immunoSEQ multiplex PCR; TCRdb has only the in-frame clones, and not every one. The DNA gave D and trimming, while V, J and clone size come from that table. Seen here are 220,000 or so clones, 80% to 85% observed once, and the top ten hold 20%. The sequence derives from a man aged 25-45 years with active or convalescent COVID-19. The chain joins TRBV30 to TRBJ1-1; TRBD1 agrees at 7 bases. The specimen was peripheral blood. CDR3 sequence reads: CAWSASGGNTEAFF. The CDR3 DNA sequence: TGTGCCTGGAGTGCCTCAGGGGGGAACACTGAAGCTTTCTTT.